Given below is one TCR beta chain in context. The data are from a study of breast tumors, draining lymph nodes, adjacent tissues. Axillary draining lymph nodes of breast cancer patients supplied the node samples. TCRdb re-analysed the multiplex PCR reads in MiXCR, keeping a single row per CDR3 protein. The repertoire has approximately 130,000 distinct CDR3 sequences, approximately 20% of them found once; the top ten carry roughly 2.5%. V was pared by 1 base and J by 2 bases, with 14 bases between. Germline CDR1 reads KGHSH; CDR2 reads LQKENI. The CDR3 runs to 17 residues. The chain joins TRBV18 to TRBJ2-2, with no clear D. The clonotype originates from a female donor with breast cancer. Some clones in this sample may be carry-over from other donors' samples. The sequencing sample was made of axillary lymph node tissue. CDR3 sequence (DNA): TGTGCCAGCTCACCACTAACCAAAGCGCTAAACACCGGGGAGCTGTTTTTT. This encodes CASSPLTKALNTGELFF.